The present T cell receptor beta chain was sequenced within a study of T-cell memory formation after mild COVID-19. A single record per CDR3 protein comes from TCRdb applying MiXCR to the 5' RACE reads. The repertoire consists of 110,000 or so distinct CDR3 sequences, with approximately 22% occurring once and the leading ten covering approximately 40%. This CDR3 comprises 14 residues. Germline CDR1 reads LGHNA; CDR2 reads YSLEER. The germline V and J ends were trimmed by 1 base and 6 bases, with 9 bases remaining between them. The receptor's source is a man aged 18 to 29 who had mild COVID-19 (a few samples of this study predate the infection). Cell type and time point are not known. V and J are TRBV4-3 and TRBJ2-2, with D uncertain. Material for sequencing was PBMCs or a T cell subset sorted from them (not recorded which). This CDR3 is CASSQVGSPGELFF. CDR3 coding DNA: TGCGCCAGCAGCCAAGTCGGCAGCCCCGGGGAGCTGTTTTTT.